This entry lists 24 T cell receptor beta chains sequenced from one sample in a study of beta chain features in type 1 diabetes. All of the isolated RNA was reverse transcribed, so expressed TCRB transcripts were sequenced. Sequencing was performed with immunoSEQ multiplex PCR; in TCRdb, only in-frame clones are kept and a portion is missing. The data contain about 150,000 clones, around 8.5% of them singletons. The material sequenced was central memory CD4+ T cells from blood. The source is a man aged 18 to 29 in good health.

V and J are TRBV5-1 and TRBJ2-5, with TRBD1 matching 7 bases. The germline V gene has CDR1 SGHRS and CDR2 YFSETQ. Trimming cost V 4 bases and J 4 bases; bases outside gene matches: 7. CDR3 length: 14 residues. The CDR3 here is CASSMGQIAETQYF. The CDR3 region has the DNA TGCGCCAGCAGCATGGGACAGATTGCAGAGACCCAGTACTTC.

This clone was picked up a small number of times. The chain uses TRBV7-9 and TRBJ2-4; 8 nucleotides match TRBD1. CDR1 is SEHNR and CDR2 is FQNEAQ in the germline V gene (reference sequence). CDR3 length: 14 residues. J lost 3 bases, V lost 4 bases, and 2 bases had no gene match. The CDR3 nucleotides are TGTGCCAGCAGCTGGGGGACAGGCAAAAACATTCAGTACTTC. Translated, it gives CASSWGTGKNIQYF. Filled out from reference TRBV7-9 and TRBJ2-4, the complete variable domain reads DTGVSQNPRHKITKRGQNVTFRCDPISEHNRLYWYRQTLGQGPEFLTYFQNEAQLEKSRLLSDRFSAERPKGSFSTLEIQRTEQGDSAMYLCASSWGTGKNIQYFGAGTRLSVL.

This clone has more than one count but fewer than ten. The gene calls are TRBV4-3 and TRBJ2-7; 11 nucleotides agree with TRBD1. Trimming at V came to 1 base and at J to 2 bases, leaving 1 base not matched to a gene. The germline V gene encodes CDR1 LGHNA and CDR2 YSLEER. This CDR3 has 15 residues. For the CDR3, the DNA is TGCGCCAGCAGCCAAGCGGGACAGGGGGCCTACGAGCAGTACTTC. It translates to CASSQAGQGAYEQYF.

This clone came up a few times. The chain links TRBV5-1 to TRBJ2-3, with TRBD1 as a possible D gene (5 bases). V shed 4 bases and J shed 2 bases, with 14 bases lying between them. Germline lookup yields CDR1 SGHRS and CDR2 YFSETQ. The CDR3 spans 15 residues. In DNA form, the CDR3 reads TGCGCCAGCAGCGGGTACGCAGGGATCACAGATACGCAGTATTTT. Translating gives CASSGYAGITDTQYF.

V and J are TRBV20-1 and TRBJ2-1; possible D gene TRBD2, 6 bases. Trimming took off 3 bases at V and 9 bases at J, with 9 bases between the two ends. The CDR3 is 11 amino acids. CDR1 DFQATT and CDR2 SNEGSKA come from the germline V gene (reference sequence). CDR3 sequence reads: CSASPGAEQFF. As DNA, the CDR3 is TGCAGTGCTAGTCCGGGAGCTGAGCAGTTCTTC.

This clone was detected only a few times. The chain has TRBV10-3 and TRBJ2-5, with 8 bases matching TRBD1. This CDR3 comprises 15 residues. With V trimmed by 0 bases and J by 2 bases, 2 bases remained unmatched. Germline V gene data show CDR1 as ENHRY and CDR2 as SYGVKD. CDR3 amino acids: CAISESGDRQETQYF. The DNA of the CDR3 is TGTGCCATCAGTGAGTCTGGGGACAGGCAAGAGACCCAGTACTTC.

This sequence joins TRBV28 and TRBJ2-7; 12 bases line up with TRBD2. The V segment lost 4 bases and the J segment 5 bases; nucleotides outside the gene matches: 3. The CDR3 consists of 14 residues. CDR1 and CDR2 from the germline V gene are MDHEN and SYDVKM. The CDR3 DNA is TGTGCCAGCAGTTGGACTAGCGGGGTTAACGAGCAGTACTTC. Protein: CASSWTSGVNEQYF.

This clone has just a few counts. The V call is TRBV28, the J call TRBJ2-5; TRBD1 aligns across 9 bases. The CDR3 contains 15 residues. The germline CDR1 and CDR2 sequences are MDHEN and SYDVKM. V gave up 5 bases and J gave up 4 bases; unmatched junction bases: 8. The CDR3 region has the DNA TGTGCCAGCAGTCTACCGGGACAGGGTGGAGAGACCCAGTACTTC. Translating it yields CASSLPGQGGETQYF.

This clone appeared a few times. The chain combines TRBV28 with TRBJ1-2; 10 bases map to TRBD1. Germline CDR1 reads MDHEN; CDR2 reads SYDVKM. The CDR3 runs to 16 residues. Trimming cost V 5 bases and J 7 bases; bases outside gene matches: 13. CDR3 bases: TGTGCCAGCAGTAGACAGGGGGCTGCCAATTATGGTGGCTACACCTTC. This gives the protein CASSRQGAANYGGYTF.

This clone was picked up many times. The chain employs TRBV7-9 and TRBJ1-2; the D is unclear. The CDR3 is 14 residues long. The V gene lost 5 bases and the J gene lost 2 bases, with 12 bases spanning the gap. In germline, CDR1 is SEHNR, CDR2 FQNEAQ (reference sequence). Here the CDR3 DNA reads TGTGCCAGCAGCGCCCTCCGGGAGAACTATGGCTACACCTTC. Translated, it gives CASSALRENYGYTF.

This sequence joins TRBV5-4 and TRBJ1-1; maybe TRBD1 (5 bases). The CDR3 has 15 residues. Trimming cost V 4 bases and J 3 bases, with 16 bases left between them. Germline assignment: CDR1 SGHNT and CDR2 YYREEE (reference sequence). Here the CDR3 reads CASSGGSGSYTEAFF. The CDR3 bases are TGTGCCAGCAGCGGGGGGAGTGGTTCGTACACTGAAGCTTTCTTT.

The chain is built from TRBV7-3 and TRBJ1-1; TRBD1 agrees at 7 bases. The CDR3 spans 13 residues. With V trimmed by 5 bases and J by 8 bases, 8 bases remained unmatched. Germline lookup yields CDR1 SGHTA and CDR2 FQGTGA. CDR3 DNA: TGTGCCAGCAGCCCTGGGACAGTTGGGGAAGCTTTCTTT. It encodes CASSPGTVGEAFF.

The chain recombines TRBV4-2 with TRBJ2-3; 7 bases are shared with TRBD1. V shed 0 bases and J 2 bases; nucleotides not matched to a gene: 5. The germline V gene has CDR1 LGHNA and CDR2 YNFKEQ. The CDR3 has 16 residues. CDR3 sequence (DNA): TGTGCCAGCAGCCAAGACGGACAGGCGACCACAGATACGCAGTATTTT. Its protein is CASSQDGQATTDTQYF.

This clone has a handful of counts. This chain connects TRBV7-2 to TRBJ2-7; D is unclear. Trimming removed 0 bases from V and 8 bases from J, with 8 bases in between. Germline CDR1 SGHTA, CDR2 FQGNSA. This CDR3 comprises 12 residues. The CDR3: CASSLAQDKQYF. For the CDR3, the DNA is TGTGCCAGCAGCTTAGCCCAGGATAAGCAGTACTTC.

V and J are TRBV27 and TRBJ1-2; 7 bases map to TRBD1. This CDR3 comprises 13 residues. Per the germline V gene, CDR1 is MNHEY and CDR2 is SMNVEV (reference sequence). Losses at the gene ends were 6 bases for V and 8 bases for J; bases not matched to a gene: 9. CDR3: CASSPQGVGGYTF. The DNA of the CDR3 is TGTGCCAGCAGCCCCCAGGGGGTAGGGGGCTACACCTTC.

This clone was seen at least ten times. The chain couples TRBV7-2 to TRBJ2-7, with D possibly being TRBD2 (6 bases). Trimming removed 5 bases from V and 1 base from J, with 12 bases in between. The germline CDR1 and CDR2 sequences are SGHTA and FQGNSA. The CDR3 length is 14 residues. The CDR3 DNA sequence: TGTGCCAGCAGCCCGGGACTTCCGTCCTACGAGCAGTACTTC. It codes for CASSPGLPSYEQYF.

This clone was counted only a few times. The chain uses TRBV29-1 and TRBJ2-7; 7 bases match TRBD2. Germline CDR1 is SQVTM and CDR2 is ANQGSEA. J lost 1 base, V lost 7 bases, and 4 bases had no gene match. This CDR3 region has 12 residues. The CDR3 protein is CSASGISYEQYF. The CDR3 bases are TGCAGCGCGAGCGGGATTTCCTACGAGCAGTACTTC.

This clone has more than one count but fewer than ten. This chain connects TRBV30 to TRBJ2-2; TRBD2 is a possible D gene (5 bases). The CDR3 totals 15 residues. The V gene's germline CDR1 is GTSNPN and CDR2 SVGIG (reference sequence). V lost 0 bases, J lost 4 bases, and 12 bases lay in between. The CDR3 DNA is TGTGCCTGGAGTGTTCGTCGGGGAGCCACCGGGGAGCTGTTTTTT. It codes for CAWSVRRGATGELFF. The full variable domain, its missing parts supplied by reference TRBV30 and TRBJ2-2, is SQTIHQWPATLVQPVGSPLSLECTVEGTSNPNLYWYRQAAGRGLQLLFYSVGIGQISSEVPQNLSASRPQDRQFILSSKKLLLSDSGFYLCAWSVRRGATGELFFGEGSRLTVL.

The rearrangement links TRBV5-8 to TRBJ1-2; D may be TRBD1 (5 bases). The CDR3 length is 14 residues. Trimming removed 0 bases from V and 10 bases from J, with 16 bases in between. Germline CDR1 SGHTS, CDR2 YDEGEE. The CDR3 DNA reads as TGTGCCAGCAGCTTGGGACAGCGAGAGTTTTTCTACACCTTC. The encoded protein is CASSLGQREFFYTF. Together with reference TRBV5-8 and TRBJ1-2, the CDR3 gives the full variable domain: EAGVTQSPTHLIKTRGQQATLRCSPISGHTSVYWYQQALGLGLQFLLWYDEGEERNRGNFPPRFSGRQFPNYSSELNVNALELEDSALYLCASSLGQREFFYTFGSGTRLTVV.

This chain uses TRBV7-2 with TRBJ2-2, with a tentative D call TRBD2 (6 bases). The CDR3 consists of 15 residues. Trimming left V 5 bases short and J 7 bases short, with 17 bases between. Germline CDR1 SGHTA, CDR2 FQGNSA. CDR3 sequence reads: CASSPSGGAFGELFF. In nucleotides, the CDR3 is TGTGCCAGCAGCCCCAGTGGCGGGGCATTCGGGGAGCTGTTTTTT.

The chain links TRBV9 to TRBJ2-3; TRBD2 might be the D (5 bases). The CDR3 loop spans 16 amino acids. Trimming removed 3 bases from V and 4 bases from J, with 18 bases in between. The germline CDR1 and CDR2 sequences are SGDLS and YYNGEE. CDR3 DNA: TGTGCCAGCAGCGCGACGCCCGACGGGGTGGCAGATACGCAGTATTTT. Amino acids: CASSATPDGVADTQYF.

This clone showed up many times. The chain links TRBV7-3 to TRBJ2-5; D remains ambiguous. This CDR3 has 13 residues. Germline-derived CDR1 and CDR2 are SGHTA and FQGTGA. Between the trimmed V and J ends, which lost 2 bases and 4 bases, there was a span of 8 bases. CDR3 loop: CASSLSVAETQYF. In nucleotides, the CDR3 is TGTGCCAGCAGCTTATCCGTAGCAGAGACCCAGTACTTC.

V gene TRBV9 combines with J gene TRBJ2-3; D is ambiguous. Trimming stripped 3 bases from V and 2 bases from J, with 13 bases between. The CDR3 is made up of 15 amino acids. Looked up from germline, CDR1 is SGDLS and CDR2 is YYNGEE. Here the CDR3 DNA reads TGTGCCAGCAGCGCCCTAGACCCCTTCACAGATACGCAGTATTTT. Residues: CASSALDPFTDTQYF.

This clone was counted between two and nine times. The chain links TRBV19 to TRBJ1-5, with D unclear. Germline V lookup: CDR1 LNHDA, CDR2 SQIVND (reference sequence). V gave up 8 bases and J gave up 6 bases, with 5 bases separating them. The CDR3 is made up of 10 amino acids. CDR3 loop: CASGGQPQHF. As DNA, the CDR3 is TGTGCCAGTGGCGGTCAGCCCCAGCATTTT.